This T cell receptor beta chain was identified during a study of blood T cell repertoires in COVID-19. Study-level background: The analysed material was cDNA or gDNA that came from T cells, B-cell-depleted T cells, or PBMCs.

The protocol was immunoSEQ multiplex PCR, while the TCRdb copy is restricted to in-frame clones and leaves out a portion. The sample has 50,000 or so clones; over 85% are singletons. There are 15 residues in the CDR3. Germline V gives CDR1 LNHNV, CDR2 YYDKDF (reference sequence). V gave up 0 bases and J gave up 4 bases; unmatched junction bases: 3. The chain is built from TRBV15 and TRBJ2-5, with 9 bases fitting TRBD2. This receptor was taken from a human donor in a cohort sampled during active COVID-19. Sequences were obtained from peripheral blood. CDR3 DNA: TGTGCCACCAGCAGAGATAGCGGGAGAGGAGAGACCCAGTACTTC. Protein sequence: CATSRDSGRGETQYF.